The T cell receptor (beta chain) under discussion was sequenced for a study of radiotherapy plus CTLA-4 blockade in lung cancer. This CDR3 region has 14 residues. V was pared by 5 bases and J by 5 bases, with 8 bases of the junction left unmatched. CDR1 and CDR2 from the germline V gene are MNHNY and SVGAGI (reference sequence). On this clone: Its target is not known.

Study findings and constraints: There was expansion of tumor-derived TCR clones in blood after radiotherapy plus ipilimumab.

Method: immunoSEQ multiplex PCR; TCRdb's copy keeps in-frame clones and lacks some. Among about 120,000 clones listed, about 87% were seen once. This receptor was obtained from a human donor with non-small cell lung cancer that progressed on radiotherapy plus ipilimumab. The material was peripheral blood, obtained from a patient treated with radiotherapy plus ipilimumab. The chain uses TRBV6-6 and TRBJ1-2; 7 nucleotides agree with TRBD1. CDR3 coding DNA: TGTGCCAGCAGTAACAGACAGGGACTGTATGGCTACACCTTC. Translated, it gives CASSNRQGLYGYTF.